This TCR beta chain stems from a study of blood T cell repertoires in COVID-19. Patients of the Seattle cohort, enrolled during active infection, were followed longitudinally. The table came from immunoSEQ multiplex PCR; TCRdb's copy has only in-frame clones and leaves some out. The data show under 200,000 clones, with around 85% seen just once and roughly 9.7% held by the top ten. Sample: peripheral blood. The source of this sequence is a woman in her sixties or seventies with COVID-19, enrolled during active disease.

The CDR3 loop is CATSRDTSETQYF. DNA of the CDR3: TGTGCCACCAGCAGAGATACAAGTGAGACCCAGTACTTC. This chain links TRBV15 with TRBJ2-5; D ambiguous. Germline V gene data show CDR1 as LNHNV and CDR2 as YYDKDF (reference sequence). The germline V and J ends were trimmed by 0 bases and 5 bases, with 7 bases remaining between them. The CDR3 totals 13 residues.